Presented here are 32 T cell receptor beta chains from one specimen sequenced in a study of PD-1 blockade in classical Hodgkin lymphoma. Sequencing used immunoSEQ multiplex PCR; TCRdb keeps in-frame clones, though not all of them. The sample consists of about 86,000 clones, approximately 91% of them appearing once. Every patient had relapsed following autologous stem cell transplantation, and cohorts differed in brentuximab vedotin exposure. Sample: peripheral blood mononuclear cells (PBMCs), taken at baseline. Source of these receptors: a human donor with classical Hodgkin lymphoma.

CDR3 sequence: CASSPRQVVGRGGYTF. DNA for the CDR3: TGTGCCAGCAGCCCCCGACAGGTAGTGGGGCGGGGGGGCTACACCTTC. The chain recombines TRBV9 with TRBJ1-2; TRBD1 might be the D (6 bases). The V end was cut by 4 bases, the J end by 8 bases, with 24 bases between. Germline loops: CDR1 SGDLS, CDR2 YYNGEE. This CDR3 spans 16 amino acids.

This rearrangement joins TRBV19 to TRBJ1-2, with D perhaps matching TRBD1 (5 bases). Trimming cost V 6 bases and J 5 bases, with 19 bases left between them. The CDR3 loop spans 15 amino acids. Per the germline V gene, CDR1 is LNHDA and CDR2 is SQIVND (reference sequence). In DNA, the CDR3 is TGTGCCAGTAGAGCCGGGACTCCGACGGGATATGGCTACACCTTC. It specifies CASRAGTPTGYGYTF.

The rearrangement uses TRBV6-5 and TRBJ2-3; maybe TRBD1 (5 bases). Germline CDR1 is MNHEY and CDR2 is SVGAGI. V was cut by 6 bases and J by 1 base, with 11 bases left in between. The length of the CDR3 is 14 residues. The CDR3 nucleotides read TGTGCCAGCAGCGATTTACAGGGCACAGATACGCAGTATTTT. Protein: CASSDLQGTDTQYF.

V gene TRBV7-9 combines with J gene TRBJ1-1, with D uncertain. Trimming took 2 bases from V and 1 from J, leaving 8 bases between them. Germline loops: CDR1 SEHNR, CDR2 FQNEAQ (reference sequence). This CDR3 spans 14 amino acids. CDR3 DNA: TGTGCCAGCAGCTTACTCTTAGGGAACACTGAAGCTTTCTTT. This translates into CASSLLLGNTEAFF. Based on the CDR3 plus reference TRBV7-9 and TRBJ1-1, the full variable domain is DTGVSQNPRHKITKRGQNVTFRCDPISEHNRLYWYRQTLGQGPEFLTYFQNEAQLEKSRLLSDRFSAERPKGSFSTLEIQRTEQGDSAMYLCASSLLLGNTEAFFGQGTRLTVV.

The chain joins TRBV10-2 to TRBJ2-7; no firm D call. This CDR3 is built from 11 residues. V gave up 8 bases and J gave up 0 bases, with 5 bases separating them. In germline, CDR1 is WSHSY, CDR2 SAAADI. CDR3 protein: CASAISYEQYF. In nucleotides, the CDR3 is TGCGCCAGCGCTATCTCCTACGAGCAGTACTTC.

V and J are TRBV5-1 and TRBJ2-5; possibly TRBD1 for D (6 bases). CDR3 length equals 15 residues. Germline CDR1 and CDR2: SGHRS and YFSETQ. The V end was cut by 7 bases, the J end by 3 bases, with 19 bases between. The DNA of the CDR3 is TGCGCCAGCTCTACACAGGGCATCGCCGAAGAGACCCAGTACTTC. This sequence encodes CASSTQGIAEETQYF. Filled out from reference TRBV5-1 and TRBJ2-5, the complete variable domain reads KAGVTQTPRYLIKTRGQQVTLSCSPISGHRSVSWYQQTPGQGLQFLFEYFSETQRNKGNFPGRFSGRQFSNSRSEMNVSTLELGDSALYLCASSTQGIAEETQYFGPGTRLLVL.

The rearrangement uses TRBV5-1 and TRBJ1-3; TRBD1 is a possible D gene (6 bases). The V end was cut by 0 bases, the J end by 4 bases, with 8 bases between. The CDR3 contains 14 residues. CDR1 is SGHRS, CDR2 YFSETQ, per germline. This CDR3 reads CASSLDRAGNTIYF. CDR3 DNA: TGCGCCAGCAGCTTGGACAGGGCCGGAAACACCATATATTTT.

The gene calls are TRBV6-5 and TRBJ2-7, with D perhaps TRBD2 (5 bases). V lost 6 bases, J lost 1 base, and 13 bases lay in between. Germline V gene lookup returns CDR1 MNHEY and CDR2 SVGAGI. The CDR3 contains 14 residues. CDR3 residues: CASRPGSASYEQYF. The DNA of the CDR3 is TGTGCCAGCAGACCGGGATCCGCATCCTACGAGCAGTACTTC.

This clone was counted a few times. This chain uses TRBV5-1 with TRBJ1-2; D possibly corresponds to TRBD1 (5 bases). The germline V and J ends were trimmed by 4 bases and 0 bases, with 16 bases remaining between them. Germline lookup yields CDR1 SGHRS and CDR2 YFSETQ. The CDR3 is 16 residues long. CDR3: CASSLSSGPTNYGYTF. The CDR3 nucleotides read TGCGCCAGCAGCCTTTCTTCAGGGCCAACTAACTATGGCTACACCTTC. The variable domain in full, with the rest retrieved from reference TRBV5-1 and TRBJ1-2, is KAGVTQTPRYLIKTRGQQVTLSCSPISGHRSVSWYQQTPGQGLQFLFEYFSETQRNKGNFPGRFSGRQFSNSRSEMNVSTLELGDSALYLCASSLSSGPTNYGYTFGSGTRLTVV.

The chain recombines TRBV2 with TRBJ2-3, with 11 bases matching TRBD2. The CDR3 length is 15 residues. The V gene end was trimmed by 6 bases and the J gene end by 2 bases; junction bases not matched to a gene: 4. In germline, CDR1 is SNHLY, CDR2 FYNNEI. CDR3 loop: CASSEGLAATDTQYF. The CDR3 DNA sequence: TGTGCCAGCAGCGAGGGACTAGCGGCCACAGATACGCAGTATTTT.

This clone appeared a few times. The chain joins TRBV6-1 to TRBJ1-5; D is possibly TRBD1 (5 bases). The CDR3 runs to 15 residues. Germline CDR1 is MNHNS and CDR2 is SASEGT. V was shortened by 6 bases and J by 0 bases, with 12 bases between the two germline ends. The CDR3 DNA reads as TGTGCCAGCAGGCCCTCGGGGGATAGCAATCAGCCCCAGCATTTT. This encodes CASRPSGDSNQPQHF.

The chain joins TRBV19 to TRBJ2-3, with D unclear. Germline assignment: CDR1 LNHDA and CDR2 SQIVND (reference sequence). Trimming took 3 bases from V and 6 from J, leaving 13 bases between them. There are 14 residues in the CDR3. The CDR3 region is CASSIRSAGDTQYF. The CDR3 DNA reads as TGTGCCAGTAGTATTCGGTCGGCTGGGGATACGCAGTATTTT.

This CDR3 reads CASRFSGQTTYEQYF. The CDR3 DNA follows: TGTGCCAGCAGATTTTCGGGACAGACCACCTACGAGCAGTACTTC. The V gene is TRBV6-5, the J gene TRBJ2-7, with 7 bases aligning to TRBD1. Trimming removed 6 bases from V and 2 bases from J; junction bases left unmatched: 10. Germline values: CDR1 MNHEY, CDR2 SVGAGI. CDR3 length: 15 amino acids.

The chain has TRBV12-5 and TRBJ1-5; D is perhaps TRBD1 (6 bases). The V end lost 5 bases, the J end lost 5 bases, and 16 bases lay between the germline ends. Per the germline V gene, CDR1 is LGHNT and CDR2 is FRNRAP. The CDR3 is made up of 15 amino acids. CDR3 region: CASGRGEAGDQPQHF. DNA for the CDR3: TGTGCTAGTGGTCGAGGAGAGGCAGGGGATCAGCCCCAGCATTTT.

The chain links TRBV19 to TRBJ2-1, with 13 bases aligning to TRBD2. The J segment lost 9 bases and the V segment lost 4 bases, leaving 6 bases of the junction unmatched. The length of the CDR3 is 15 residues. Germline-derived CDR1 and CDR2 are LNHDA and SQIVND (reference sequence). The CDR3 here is CASSTLAGGRGEQFF. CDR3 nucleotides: TGTGCCAGTAGTACACTAGCGGGAGGGCGTGGTGAGCAGTTCTTC.

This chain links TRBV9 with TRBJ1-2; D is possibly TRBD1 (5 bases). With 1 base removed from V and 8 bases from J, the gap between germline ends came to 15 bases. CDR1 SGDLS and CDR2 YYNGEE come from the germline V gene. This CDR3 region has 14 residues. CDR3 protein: CASSVSGTRGGYTF. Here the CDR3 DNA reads TGTGCCAGCAGCGTATCCGGGACGCGAGGGGGCTACACCTTC.

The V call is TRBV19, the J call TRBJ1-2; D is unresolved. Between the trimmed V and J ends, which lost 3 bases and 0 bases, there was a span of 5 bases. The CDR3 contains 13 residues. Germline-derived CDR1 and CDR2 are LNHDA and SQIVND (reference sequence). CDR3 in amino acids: CASSILTNYGYTF. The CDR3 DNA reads TGTGCCAGTAGTATCCTGACTAACTATGGCTACACCTTC.

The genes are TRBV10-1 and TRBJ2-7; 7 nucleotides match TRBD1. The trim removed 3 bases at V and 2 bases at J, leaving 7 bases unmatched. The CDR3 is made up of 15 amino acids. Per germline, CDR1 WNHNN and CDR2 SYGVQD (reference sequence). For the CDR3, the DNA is TGCGCCAGCAGTGACCCGCGGCAGGGGGCCTACGAGCAGTACTTC. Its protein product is CASSDPRQGAYEQYF.

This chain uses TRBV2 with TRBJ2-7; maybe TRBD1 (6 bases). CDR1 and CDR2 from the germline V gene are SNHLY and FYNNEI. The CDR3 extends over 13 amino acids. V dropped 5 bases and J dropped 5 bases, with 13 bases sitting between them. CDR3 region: CASSLDSSHEQYF. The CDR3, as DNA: TGTGCCAGCAGTCTGGACAGCAGCCACGAGCAGTACTTC.

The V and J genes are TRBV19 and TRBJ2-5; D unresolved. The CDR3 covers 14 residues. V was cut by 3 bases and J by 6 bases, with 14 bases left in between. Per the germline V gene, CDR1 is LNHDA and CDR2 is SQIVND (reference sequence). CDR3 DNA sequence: TGTGCCAGTAGTATGGAAGGGCGAAGGCAGACCCAGTACTTC. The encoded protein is CASSMEGRRQTQYF. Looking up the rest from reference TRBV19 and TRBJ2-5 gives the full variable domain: DGGITQSPKYLFRKEGQNVTLSCEQNLNHDAMYWYRQDPGQGLRLIYYSQIVNDFQKGDIAEGYSVSREKKESFPLTVTSAQKNPTAFYLCASSMEGRRQTQYFGPGTRLLVL.

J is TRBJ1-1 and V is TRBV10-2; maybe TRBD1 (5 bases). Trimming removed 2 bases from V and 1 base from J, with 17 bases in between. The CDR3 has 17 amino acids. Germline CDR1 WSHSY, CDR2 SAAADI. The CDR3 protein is CASSEGGTPWRNTEAFF. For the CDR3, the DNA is TGCGCCAGCAGTGAGGGGGGGACCCCATGGAGGAACACTGAAGCTTTCTTT.

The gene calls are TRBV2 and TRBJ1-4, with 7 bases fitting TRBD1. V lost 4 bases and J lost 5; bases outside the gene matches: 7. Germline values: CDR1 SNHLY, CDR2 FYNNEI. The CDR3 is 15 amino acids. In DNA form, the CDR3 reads TGTGCCAGCAGTGCACAGGGGAATAAGAATGAAAAACTGTTTTTT. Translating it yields CASSAQGNKNEKLFF.

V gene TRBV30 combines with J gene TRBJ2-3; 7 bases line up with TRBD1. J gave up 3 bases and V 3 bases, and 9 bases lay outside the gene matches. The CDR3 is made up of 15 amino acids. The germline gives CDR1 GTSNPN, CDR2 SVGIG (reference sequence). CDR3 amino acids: CAWSPQGTRTDTQYF. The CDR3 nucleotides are TGTGCCTGGAGCCCACAGGGGACCCGAACAGATACGCAGTATTTT.

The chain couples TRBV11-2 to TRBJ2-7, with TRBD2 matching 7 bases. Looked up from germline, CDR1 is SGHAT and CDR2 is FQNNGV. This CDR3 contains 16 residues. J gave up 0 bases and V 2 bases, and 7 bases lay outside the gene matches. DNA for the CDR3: TGTGCCAGCAGCTTACAGATAGCGGGTAGCTCCTACGAGCAGTACTTC. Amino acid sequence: CASSLQIAGSSYEQYF.

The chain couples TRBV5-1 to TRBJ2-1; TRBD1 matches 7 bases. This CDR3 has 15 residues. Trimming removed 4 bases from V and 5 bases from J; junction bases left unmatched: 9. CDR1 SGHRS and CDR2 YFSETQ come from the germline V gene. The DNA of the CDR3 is TGCGCCAGCAGCCCCGTCCTAGGGGGCCACAATGAGCAGTTCTTC. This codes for CASSPVLGGHNEQFF.

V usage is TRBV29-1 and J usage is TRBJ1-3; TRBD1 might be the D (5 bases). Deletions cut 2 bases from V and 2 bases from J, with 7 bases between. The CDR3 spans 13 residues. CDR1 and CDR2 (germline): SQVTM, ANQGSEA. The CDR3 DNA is TGCAGCGTTGAAAGGGACCCTGGAAACACCATATATTTT. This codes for CSVERDPGNTIYF.

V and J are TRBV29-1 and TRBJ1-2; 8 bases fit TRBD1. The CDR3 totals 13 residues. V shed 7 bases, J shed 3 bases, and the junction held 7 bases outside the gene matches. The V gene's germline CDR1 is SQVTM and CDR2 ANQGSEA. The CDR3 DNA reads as TGCAGCGACGCGACAGGGGATCACTATGGCTACACCTTC. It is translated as CSDATGDHYGYTF.

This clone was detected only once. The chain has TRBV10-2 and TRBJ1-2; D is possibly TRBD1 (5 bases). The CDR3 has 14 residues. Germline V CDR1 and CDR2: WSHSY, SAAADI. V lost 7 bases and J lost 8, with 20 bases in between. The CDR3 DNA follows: TGCGCCAGCAAACGGGGACGTAACCCGGGAGGCTACACCTTC. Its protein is CASKRGRNPGGYTF.

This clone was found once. CDR3 region: CSVQKDSNQPQHF. The CDR3 region has the DNA TGCAGCGTTCAAAAGGATAGCAATCAGCCCCAGCATTTT. The rearrangement joins TRBV29-1 to TRBJ1-5; D not resolved. The CDR3 length is 13 residues. V lost 5 bases and J lost 0, with 8 bases in between. The germline V gene encodes CDR1 SQVTM and CDR2 ANQGSEA.

DNA of the CDR3: TGCAGCGTTCGGACAGGCACCAATCAGCCCCAGCATTTT. Translation gives CSVRTGTNQPQHF. The chain uses TRBV29-1 and TRBJ1-5, with 7 nucleotides matching TRBD1. In germline, CDR1 is SQVTM, CDR2 ANQGSEA. V lost 5 bases and J lost 3; bases outside the gene matches: 4. The CDR3 consists of 13 residues. The full variable domain, rest sourced from reference TRBV29-1 and TRBJ1-5, is SAVISQKPSRDICQRGTSLTIQCQVDSQVTMMFWYRQQPGQSLTLIATANQGSEATYESGFVIDKFPISRPNLTFSTLTVSNMSPEDSSIYLCSVRTGTNQPQHFGDGTRLSIL.

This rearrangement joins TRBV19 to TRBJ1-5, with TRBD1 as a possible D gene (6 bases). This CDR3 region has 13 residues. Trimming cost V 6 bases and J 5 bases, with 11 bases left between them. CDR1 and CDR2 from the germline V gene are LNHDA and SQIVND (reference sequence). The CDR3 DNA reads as TGTGCCAGTAGCTACAGGGACGATCAGCCCCAGCATTTT. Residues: CASSYRDDQPQHF.

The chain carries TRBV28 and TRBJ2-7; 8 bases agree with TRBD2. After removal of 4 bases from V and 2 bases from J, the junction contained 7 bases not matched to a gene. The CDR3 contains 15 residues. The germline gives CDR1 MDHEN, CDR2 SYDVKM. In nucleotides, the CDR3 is TGTGCCAGCAGTTACTTAAGCGGGAGCGCCTACGAGCAGTACTTC. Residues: CASSYLSGSAYEQYF.